These 18 T cell receptor beta chains came from one sample sequenced in a study of blood T cell dynamics during melanoma immunotherapy. Sequenced by immunoSEQ multiplex PCR; TCRdb stores in-frame clones only, minus some. Among around 13,000 clones listed, 86% were seen once. Documented time point: pre-treatment baseline. This sample comprised blood, obtained from a patient treated with checkpoint blockade. The receptors were gathered from a human donor with melanoma.

The chain uses TRBV6-5 and TRBJ1-3; 7 nucleotides align to TRBD1. CDR1 and CDR2 (germline): MNHEY, SVGAGI. The J segment lost 2 bases and the V segment lost 6 bases, leaving 7 bases of the junction unmatched. The CDR3 has 15 amino acids. Here the CDR3 DNA reads TGTGCCAGCAGACAAACCACAGGGGCTGGAAACACCATATATTTT. It codes for CASRQTTGAGNTIYF.

CDR3 amino acids: CASSLEFVSGNTIYF. The CDR3 region has the DNA TGTGCCAGCAGCTTAGAATTTGTGTCTGGAAACACCATATATTTT. The J gene is TRBJ1-3, the V gene TRBV7-9; D not certain. Between the trimmed V and J ends, which lost 1 base and 1 base, there was a span of 8 bases. The CDR3 covers 15 residues. CDR1 SEHNR and CDR2 FQNEAQ come from the germline V gene (reference sequence).

The CDR3 spells CAWSLGGNQPQHF. CDR3 DNA: TGTGCCTGGAGTCTCGGGGGCAATCAGCCCCAGCATTTT. This chain links TRBV30 with TRBJ1-5; D is unclear. The CDR3 loop spans 13 amino acids. Germline CDR1 is GTSNPN and CDR2 is SVGIG (reference sequence). Trimming cost V 2 bases and J 2 bases, with 7 bases left between them.

Here the CDR3 reads CAWDGSGANVLTF. The CDR3 DNA reads as TGTGCCTGGGATGGATCTGGGGCCAACGTCCTGACTTTC. The chain is built from TRBV30 and TRBJ2-6; D is unclear. There are 13 residues in the CDR3. Germline V CDR1 and CDR2: GTSNPN, SVGIG (reference sequence). Trimming removed 5 bases from V and 1 base from J, with 6 bases in between.

The J gene is TRBJ2-3, the V gene TRBV5-1; 7 bases map to TRBD1. Per germline, CDR1 SGHRS and CDR2 YFSETQ. J gave up 6 bases and V 0 bases, and 10 bases lay outside the gene matches. The CDR3 runs to 16 residues. CDR3 sequence (DNA): TGCGCCAGCAGCTTGGCGGGACAGCTTGAGGCTGATACGCAGTATTTT. Translation: CASSLAGQLEADTQYF. The full variable domain, rest sourced from reference TRBV5-1 and TRBJ2-3, is KAGVTQTPRYLIKTRGQQVTLSCSPISGHRSVSWYQQTPGQGLQFLFEYFSETQRNKGNFPGRFSGRQFSNSRSEMNVSTLELGDSALYLCASSLAGQLEADTQYFGPGTRLTVL.

The genes are TRBV4-1 and TRBJ2-5; no reliable D call. The V end lost 1 base, the J end lost 7 bases, and 16 bases lay between the germline ends. Germline CDR1 MGHRA, CDR2 YSYEKL. This CDR3 comprises 15 residues. The CDR3 is CASSQGQISMGTQYF. CDR3 nucleotide sequence: TGCGCCAGCAGCCAAGGGCAGATCTCCATGGGGACCCAGTACTTC.

The genes are TRBV28 and TRBJ1-4; D is uncertain. The germline V gene encodes CDR1 MDHEN and CDR2 SYDVKM. The CDR3 is 14 amino acids. The germline V and J ends were trimmed by 3 bases and 5 bases, with 10 bases remaining between them. The CDR3 is CASSLSTINEKLFF. DNA for the CDR3: TGTGCCAGCAGTTTGTCAACGATAAATGAAAAACTGTTTTTT.

The rearrangement uses TRBV10-2 and TRBJ2-2; D possibly uses TRBD1 or TRBD2 (6 bases each). V was cut by 4 bases and J by 3 bases, with 12 bases left in between. Per germline, CDR1 WSHSY and CDR2 SAAADI. The CDR3 spans 15 residues. Here the CDR3 DNA reads TGCGCCAGCAGTGGTAGGGGGGCACACACCGGGGAGCTGTTTTTT. As protein: CASSGRGAHTGELFF.

The genes are TRBV5-1 and TRBJ2-7; D possibly corresponds to TRBD1 (6 bases). From germline, CDR1 is SGHRS and CDR2 YFSETQ. The V and J ends lost 0 bases and 5 bases respectively, with 6 bases between them. The CDR3 loop spans 12 amino acids. The CDR3 bases are TGCGCCAGCAGCTTGGCAGGGGACGAGCAGTACTTC. Translated, it gives CASSLAGDEQYF.

The chain couples TRBV6-5 to TRBJ2-5, with 12 positions matching TRBD1. V shed 9 bases, J shed 4 bases, and the junction held 9 bases outside the gene matches. CDR3 length: 15 residues. Germline V CDR1 and CDR2: MNHEY, SVGAGI. The CDR3 protein is CASRAGTGGVETQYF. As DNA, the CDR3 is TGTGCCAGTCGGGCCGGGACAGGGGGCGTAGAGACCCAGTACTTC.

This chain uses TRBV5-1 with TRBJ2-1, with a tentative D call TRBD2 (6 bases). CDR1 SGHRS and CDR2 YFSETQ come from the germline V gene. The CDR3 is 14 amino acids. The V and J ends lost 6 bases and 5 bases respectively, with 15 bases between them. For the CDR3, the DNA is TGCGCCAGCATCACCGGGACTGGAAACAATGAGCAGTTCTTC. Translated: CASITGTGNNEQFF.

The chain links TRBV7-9 to TRBJ1-3; 9 nucleotides line up with TRBD1. There are 16 residues in the CDR3. CDR1 and CDR2 (germline): SEHNR, FQNEAQ (reference sequence). With 5 bases clipped from V and 0 bases from J, the junction kept 5 bases outside the gene matches. Here the CDR3 reads CASSARDRASGNTIYF. CDR3 DNA: TGTGCCAGCAGCGCAAGGGACAGGGCCTCTGGAAACACCATATATTTT. The whole variable domain, remainder taken from reference TRBV7-9 and TRBJ1-3, is DTGVSQNPRHKITKRGQNVTFRCDPISEHNRLYWYRQTLGQGPEFLTYFQNEAQLEKSRLLSDRFSAERPKGSFSTLEIQRTEQGDSAMYLCASSARDRASGNTIYFGEGSWLTVV.

V gene TRBV7-9 combines with J gene TRBJ1-1; tentatively, D is TRBD1 (6 bases). CDR1 and CDR2 (germline): SEHNR, FQNEAQ (reference sequence). The CDR3 extends over 14 amino acids. With 1 base removed from V and 5 bases from J, the gap between germline ends came to 11 bases. CDR3 coding DNA: TGTGCCAGCAGCTTAGATGGGGGGCTGACTGAAGCTTTCTTT. Amino acid sequence: CASSLDGGLTEAFF.

The chain has TRBV7-8 and TRBJ1-5; D is possibly TRBD1 (5 bases). Trimming shortened V by 5 bases and J by 6 bases, and 17 bases separated the two germline ends. Germline lookup yields CDR1 SGHVS and CDR2 FQNEAQ. The CDR3 covers 15 residues. This chain's CDR3 is CASSQGRRRSQPQHF. In nucleotides, the CDR3 is TGTGCCAGCAGCCAGGGACGGAGAAGGAGTCAGCCCCAGCATTTT.

J is TRBJ2-2 and V is TRBV7-3; D not certain. CDR3 size: 12 residues. CDR1 SGHTA and CDR2 FQGTGA come from the germline V gene. V lost 5 bases to trimming and J lost 6 bases, with 7 bases between them. The CDR3 coding sequence is TGTGCCAGCAGCCCTCAGTCCGGGGAGCTGTTTTTT. Translation gives CASSPQSGELFF.

The rearrangement links TRBV6-5 to TRBJ1-2; D is unclear. This CDR3 comprises 15 residues. Germline assignment: CDR1 MNHEY and CDR2 SVGAGI. V shed 5 bases and J shed 6 bases, with 19 bases lying between them. CDR3 region: CASSLFSGPRNGYTF. CDR3 DNA sequence: TGTGCCAGCAGTCTTTTCTCCGGGCCTCGAAATGGCTACACCTTC.

The genes are TRBV6-4 and TRBJ2-1; no firm D call. The CDR3 contains 14 residues. The V gene lost 8 bases and the J gene lost 0 bases, with 11 bases spanning the gap. In germline, CDR1 is MRHNA, CDR2 SNTAGT. CDR3: CASPLETSYNEQFF. DNA for the CDR3: TGTGCCAGCCCCCTCGAGACCTCCTACAATGAGCAGTTCTTC.

The chain is built from TRBV29-1 and TRBJ2-2, with 8 bases identical to TRBD1. The CDR3 is made up of 18 amino acids. Germline-derived CDR1 and CDR2 are SQVTM and ANQGSEA. The V gene end was trimmed by 0 bases and the J gene end by 1 base; junction bases not matched to a gene: 10. For the CDR3, the DNA is TGCAGCGTTGAAGATAGGCAGGGGGCGCCCCTGAACACCGGGGAGCTGTTTTTT. It is translated as CSVEDRQGAPLNTGELFF.